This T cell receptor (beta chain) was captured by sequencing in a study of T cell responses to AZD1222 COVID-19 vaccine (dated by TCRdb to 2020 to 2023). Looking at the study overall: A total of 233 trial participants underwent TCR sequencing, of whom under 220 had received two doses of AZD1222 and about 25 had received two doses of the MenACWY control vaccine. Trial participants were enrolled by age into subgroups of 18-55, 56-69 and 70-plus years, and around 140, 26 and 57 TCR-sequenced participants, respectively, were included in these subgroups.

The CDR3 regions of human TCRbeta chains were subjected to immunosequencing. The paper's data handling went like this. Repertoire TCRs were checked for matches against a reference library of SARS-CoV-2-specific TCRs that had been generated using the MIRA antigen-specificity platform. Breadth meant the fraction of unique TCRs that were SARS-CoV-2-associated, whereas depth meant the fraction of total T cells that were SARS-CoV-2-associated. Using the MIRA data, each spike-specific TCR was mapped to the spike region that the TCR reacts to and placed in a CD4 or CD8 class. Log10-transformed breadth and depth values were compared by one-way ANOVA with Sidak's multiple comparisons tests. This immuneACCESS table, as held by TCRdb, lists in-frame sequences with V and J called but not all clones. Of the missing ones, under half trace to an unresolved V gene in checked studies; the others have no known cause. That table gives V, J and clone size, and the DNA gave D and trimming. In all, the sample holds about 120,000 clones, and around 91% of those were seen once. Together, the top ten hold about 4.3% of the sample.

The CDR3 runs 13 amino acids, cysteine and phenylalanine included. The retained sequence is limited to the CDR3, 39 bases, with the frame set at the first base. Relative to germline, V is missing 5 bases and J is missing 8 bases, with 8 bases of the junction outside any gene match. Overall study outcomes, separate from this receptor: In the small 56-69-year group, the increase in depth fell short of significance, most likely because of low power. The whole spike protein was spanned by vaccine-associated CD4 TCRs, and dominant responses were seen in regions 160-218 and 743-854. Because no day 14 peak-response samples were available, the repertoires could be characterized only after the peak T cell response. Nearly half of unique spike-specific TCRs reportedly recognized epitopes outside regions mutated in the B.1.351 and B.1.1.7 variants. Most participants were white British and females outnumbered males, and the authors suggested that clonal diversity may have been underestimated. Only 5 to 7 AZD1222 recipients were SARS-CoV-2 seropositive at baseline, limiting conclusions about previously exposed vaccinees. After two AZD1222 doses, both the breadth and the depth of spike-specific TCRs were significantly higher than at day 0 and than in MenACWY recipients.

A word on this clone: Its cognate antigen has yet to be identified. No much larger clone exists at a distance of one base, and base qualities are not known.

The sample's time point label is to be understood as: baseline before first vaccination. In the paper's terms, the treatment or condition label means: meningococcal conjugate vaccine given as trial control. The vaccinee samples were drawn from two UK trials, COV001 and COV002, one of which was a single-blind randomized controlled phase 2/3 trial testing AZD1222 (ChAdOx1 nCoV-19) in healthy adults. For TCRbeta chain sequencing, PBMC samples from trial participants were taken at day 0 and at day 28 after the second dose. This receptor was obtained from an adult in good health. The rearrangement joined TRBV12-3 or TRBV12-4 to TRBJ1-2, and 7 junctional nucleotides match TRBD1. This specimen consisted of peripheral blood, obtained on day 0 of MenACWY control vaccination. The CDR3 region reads CASSQGQFRGYTF. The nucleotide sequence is TGTGCCAGCAGTCAGGGACAGTTCCGCGGCTACACCTTC.